The clone carrying this TCR beta chain was seen at least ten times. The CDR3 runs to 12 residues. V lost 2 bases and J 4 bases, leaving 3 bases between the germline ends. Germline V gene lookup returns CDR1 SGHVS and CDR2 FNYEAQ. Sample-barcoded 5' priming and a J-beta primer mix drove a second PCR of 7 to 11 cycles. TCRdb processed the 5' RACE reads anew with MiXCR; each CDR3 protein has one entry. The sample holds around 520,000 distinct CDR3 sequences; over 25% are singletons and the top ten take about 3.9%. The record originates from a study of blood T cells in healthy people across ages. Overall study context: Template-switching capture recovered about one barcoded beta molecule per two T cells.

Approximately 9.4 milliliters was the volume of peripheral blood drawn from each donor. This sample also belongs to another study, concerning T cells of mothers and their children.

Input material: blood. The chain links TRBV7-6 to TRBJ2-1; D is unresolved. The origin of this receptor is a boy between 2 and 10 years old in good health. CDR3 DNA sequence: TGTGCCAGCAGCTTAAAATACAATGAGCAGTTCTTC. Amino acids: CASSLKYNEQFF. Using reference TRBV7-6 and TRBJ2-1 for the parts outside the CDR3, the full variable domain is GAGVSQSPRYKVTKRGQDVALRCDPISGHVSLYWYRQALGQGPEFLTYFNYEAQQDKSGLPNDRFSAERPEGSISTLTIQRTEQRDSAMYRCASSLKYNEQFFGPGTRLTVL.